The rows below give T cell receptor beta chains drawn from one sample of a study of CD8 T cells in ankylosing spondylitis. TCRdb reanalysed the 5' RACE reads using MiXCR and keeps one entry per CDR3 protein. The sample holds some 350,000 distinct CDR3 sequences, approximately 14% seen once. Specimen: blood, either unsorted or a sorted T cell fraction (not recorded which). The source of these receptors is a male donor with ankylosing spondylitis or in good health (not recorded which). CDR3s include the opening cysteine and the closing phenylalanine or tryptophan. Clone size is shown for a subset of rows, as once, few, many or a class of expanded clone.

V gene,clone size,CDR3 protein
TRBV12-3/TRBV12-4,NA,CASSLDGQGTDTQYF
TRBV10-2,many,CASSESARYGYTF
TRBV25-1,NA,CASSEYANEKLFF
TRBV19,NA,CATRKGANTGELFF
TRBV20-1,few,CSAADGGLSYEQYF
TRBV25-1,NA,CASRRQGIGEKLFF
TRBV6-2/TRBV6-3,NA,CASRRGEAFF
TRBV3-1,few,CASSGTSGSTGELFF
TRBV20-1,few,CRGSQGAVGYTF
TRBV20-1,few,CSASAARITETQYF
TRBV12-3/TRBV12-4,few,CASRQTVNTEAFF
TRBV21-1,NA,CASSNTLYEQYF
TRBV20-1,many,CSARDPVAGRDTQYF
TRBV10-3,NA,CAISPGGGATDTQYF
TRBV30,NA,CAWKVLAKNIQYF
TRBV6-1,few,CASSQYRGPRYEQYF
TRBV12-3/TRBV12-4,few,CASSSGQGETDTQYF
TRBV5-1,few,CASSLTDSFKEQYF